Below, 18 T cell receptor beta chains from the same sample are listed, as sequenced in a study of T cell responses to AZD1222 COVID-19 vaccine. Using immunoSEQ multiplex PCR, the repertoire was profiled, and TCRdb retains in-frame clones only, with some absent. Here the sample spans around 73,000 clones, about 88% being singletons. This specimen was peripheral blood, taken 28 days after the second AZD1222 dose. These receptors were obtained from an adult who received the AZD1222 COVID-19 vaccine.

This clone was counted once. This chain uses TRBV10-3 with TRBJ2-1; D possibly corresponds to TRBD2 (5 bases). The CDR3 runs 16 residues. Germline CDR1 and CDR2: ENHRY and SYGVKD. V was cut by 7 bases and J by 5 bases, with 21 bases left in between. The CDR3 nucleotides are TGTGCCATCACCCCCGGACTGGTTTTCGGGGACAATGAGCAGTTCTTC. This gives the protein CAITPGLVFGDNEQFF.

This clone was detected a few times. This chain connects TRBV7-2 to TRBJ2-4; 9 bases are a match to TRBD2. Unmatched junction bases numbered 5, after V lost 5 bases and J lost 0 bases. The CDR3 runs to 16 residues. The germline V gene has CDR1 SGHTA and CDR2 FQGNSA. The CDR3 here is CASSVTSGLAKNIQYF. CDR3 nucleotides: TGTGCCAGCAGCGTCACTAGCGGGTTAGCCAAAAACATTCAGTACTTC.

V usage is TRBV12-3 or TRBV12-4 and J usage is TRBJ2-7; D call uncertain. V was trimmed by 8 bases and J by 2 bases, leaving 13 bases between them. This CDR3 is 13 amino acids long. CDR3 protein: CASLETGPYEQYF. The DNA for the CDR3 is TGTGCCAGCTTGGAAACCGGCCCCTACGAGCAGTACTTC.

V and J are TRBV18 and TRBJ1-4; TRBD1 is a possible D gene (5 bases). Deletions cut 7 bases from V and 6 bases from J, with 12 bases between. CDR1 KGHSH and CDR2 LQKENI come from the germline V gene. The CDR3 totals 13 residues. The CDR3 here is CASWTPADEKLFF. The CDR3 DNA reads TGTGCCAGCTGGACACCGGCGGATGAAAAACTGTTTTTT.

The chain recombines TRBV5-4 with TRBJ2-5, with a tentative D call TRBD2 (5 bases). CDR1 and CDR2 (germline): SGHNT, YYREEE (reference sequence). The V gene lost 3 bases and the J gene lost 5 bases, with 11 bases spanning the gap. The CDR3 has 13 amino acids. The CDR3 protein is CASSYRSAETQYF. DNA of the CDR3: TGTGCCAGCAGCTACCGTAGCGCGGAGACCCAGTACTTC.

The rearrangement uses TRBV11-3 and TRBJ1-1, with D possibly TRBD1 on 5 matching bases. The CDR3 covers 15 residues. From germline, CDR1 is SGHNT and CDR2 YENEEA. V lost 5 bases, J lost 3 bases, and 16 bases lay in between. CDR3 amino acids: CASSLRTLKHTEAFF. The CDR3 DNA reads as TGTGCCAGCAGCCTCCGGACATTAAAGCACACTGAAGCTTTCTTT.

This chain links TRBV9 with TRBJ2-1, with 9 bases aligning to TRBD1. The CDR3 has 17 residues. Germline CDR1 SGDLS, CDR2 YYNGEE. The V gene end was trimmed by 6 bases and the J gene end by 6 bases; junction bases not matched to a gene: 16. The CDR3 region is CASTYQETGTGSNEQFF. The CDR3 DNA reads TGTGCCAGCACCTACCAAGAGACCGGGACAGGGTCCAATGAGCAGTTCTTC.

A single count supports this clone. The gene calls are TRBV7-2 and TRBJ2-1; D possibly corresponds to TRBD1 (5 bases). The CDR3 runs 16 residues. Germline CDR1 and CDR2: SGHTA and FQGNSA. Trimming cost V 4 bases and J 0 bases, with 13 bases left between them. This CDR3 reads CASSSRQRYSYNEQFF. The DNA of the CDR3 is TGTGCCAGCAGCTCCAGACAGCGCTACTCCTACAATGAGCAGTTCTTC.

The chain employs TRBV6-5 and TRBJ1-5; D call uncertain. V lost 6 bases, J lost 5 bases, and 11 bases lay in between. Germline CDR1 and CDR2: MNHEY and SVGAGI. This CDR3 is built from 13 residues. The CDR3 bases are TGTGCCAGCAGGACCGGGAACGATCAGCCCCAGCATTTT. Translated, it gives CASRTGNDQPQHF.

V and J are TRBV7-2 and TRBJ1-5, with D possibly matching TRBD1 (6 bases). The CDR3 is made up of 14 amino acids. Germline-derived CDR1 and CDR2 are SGHTA and FQGNSA. The V and J ends lost 2 bases and 2 bases respectively, with 7 bases between them. CDR3 in amino acids: CASSLRQGNQPQHF. The CDR3 DNA reads as TGTGCCAGCAGCTTACGACAGGGCAATCAGCCCCAGCATTTT. The full variable domain, completed using reference TRBV7-2 and TRBJ1-5, is GAGVSQSPSNKVTEKGKDVELRCDPISGHTALYWYRQSLGQGLEFLIYFQGNSAPDKSGLPSDRFSAERTGGSVSTLTIQRTQQEDSAVYLCASSLRQGNQPQHFGDGTRLSIL.

The V call is TRBV6-5, the J call TRBJ1-4; D gene unclear. V lost 6 bases and J 7 bases, leaving 15 bases between the germline ends. Germline CDR1 reads MNHEY; CDR2 reads SVGAGI. The CDR3 totals 14 residues. CDR3 DNA sequence: TGTGCCAGCAGGTACGGAGGCCTTGGTGAAAAACTGTTTTTT. Its protein product is CASRYGGLGEKLFF.

V usage is TRBV27 and J usage is TRBJ2-5, with 7 bases fitting TRBD1. The CDR3 is made up of 13 amino acids. V shed 7 bases and J 3 bases; nucleotides not matched to a gene: 5. Germline CDR1 and CDR2: MNHEY and SMNVEV (reference sequence). The CDR3 sequence is CASNRGGEETQYF. The CDR3 DNA is TGTGCCAGCAACAGGGGTGGAGAAGAGACCCAGTACTTC.

This chain connects TRBV2 to TRBJ1-2, with TRBD1 identical over 12 bases. Germline loops: CDR1 SNHLY, CDR2 FYNNEI. The CDR3 is 16 residues long. The V and J ends lost 2 bases and 7 bases, in that order; junction bases with no gene match: 8. CDR3 sequence: CASSEMTGQGAGGYTF. CDR3 nucleotide sequence: TGTGCCAGCAGTGAAATGACGGGACAGGGGGCCGGTGGCTACACCTTC.

The J gene is TRBJ2-3, the V gene TRBV6-5; TRBD2 aligns across 9 bases. Germline trimming cut 4 bases from V and 1 base from J; bases unmatched to any gene: 0. Germline CDR1 and CDR2: MNHEY and SVGAGI. The CDR3 covers 14 residues. The CDR3 sequence: CASSLAGGTDTQYF. The CDR3 coding sequence is TGTGCCAGCAGTTTAGCGGGGGGCACAGATACGCAGTATTTT.

In DNA form, the CDR3 reads TGTGCCAGCAGCTTAGCGCTGGCTAGCGGACAAGAGACCCAGTACTTC. Translated: CASSLALASGQETQYF. The V and J genes are TRBV7-2 and TRBJ2-5; 7 nucleotides line up with TRBD2. V gave up 0 bases and J gave up 2 bases; unmatched junction bases: 6. The CDR3 contains 16 residues. CDR1 is SGHTA, CDR2 FQGNSA, per germline.

This clone was seen just once. CDR3 residues: CASSPVESGNTIYF. Written as DNA, the CDR3 is TGCGCCAGCAGCCCCGTCGAGTCCGGGAACACCATATATTTT. V is TRBV5-1 and J is TRBJ1-3; no definite D call. The V and J ends lost 4 bases and 7 bases respectively, with 15 bases between them. Germline assignment: CDR1 SGHRS and CDR2 YFSETQ. This CDR3 comprises 14 residues.

DNA for the CDR3: TGTGCCAGCAGCTTAGGTGGAAACACCATATATTTT. Its protein product is CASSLGGNTIYF. The chain joins TRBV7-9 to TRBJ1-3; no firm D call. The CDR3 contains 12 residues. Deletions cut 1 base from V and 3 bases from J, with 1 base between. CDR1 and CDR2 from the germline V gene are SEHNR and FQNEAQ (reference sequence).

The chain is built from TRBV9 and TRBJ1-1; D is undetermined. Trimming took 2 bases from V and 6 from J, leaving 11 bases between them. Per the germline V gene, CDR1 is SGDLS and CDR2 is YYNGEE. The CDR3 is made up of 13 amino acids. CDR3 in amino acids: CASSVYAGAEAFF. CDR3 DNA sequence: TGTGCCAGCAGCGTTTACGCTGGCGCTGAAGCTTTCTTT. Combining the CDR3 with reference TRBV9 and TRBJ1-1 gives the whole variable domain DSGVTQTPKHLITATGQRVTLRCSPRSGDLSVYWYQQSLDQGLQFLIQYYNGEERAKGNILERFSAQQFPDLHSELNLSSLELGDSALYFCASSVYAGAEAFFGQGTRLTVV.